This T cell receptor (beta chain) was captured in a study of T cell changes during pregnancy in multiple sclerosis. This CDR3 is 12 amino acids long. Germline V gene sequence: CDR1 SGHTS, CDR2 YDEGEE. The ends were cut back, 2 bases at V and 3 bases at J, with 3 bases in the middle. TCRdb's copy holds only in-frame clones and misses some; the assay was immunoSEQ multiplex PCR. The sample yields roughly 38,000 clones, more than 75% seen once. This sequence joins TRBV5-8 and TRBJ2-4; no definite D call. Sequences were derived from CD4+ T cells from peripheral blood mononuclear cells, sampled in the second trimester of pregnancy. This receptor was taken from a female donor in good health, enrolled as a control in a pregnancy study. As DNA, the CDR3 is TGTGCCAGCAGCTTCGTCAAAAACATTCAGTACTTC. Translation: CASSFVKNIQYF.